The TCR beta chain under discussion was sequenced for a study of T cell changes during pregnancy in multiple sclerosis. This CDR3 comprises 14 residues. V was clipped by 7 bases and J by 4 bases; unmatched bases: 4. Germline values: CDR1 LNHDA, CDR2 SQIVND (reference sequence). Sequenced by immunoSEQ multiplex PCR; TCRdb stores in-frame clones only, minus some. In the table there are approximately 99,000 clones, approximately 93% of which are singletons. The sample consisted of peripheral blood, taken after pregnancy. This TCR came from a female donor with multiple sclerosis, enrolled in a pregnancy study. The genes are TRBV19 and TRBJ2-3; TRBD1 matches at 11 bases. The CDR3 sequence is CASKDRGQSDTQYF. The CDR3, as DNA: TGTGCCAGTAAGGACAGGGGGCAATCAGATACGCAGTATTTT.